The 3 T cell receptor beta chains below were found in one sample sequenced in a study of T-cell reconstitution after alpha-beta-depleted transplantation in children. Unique molecular identifiers were used to barcode this TCRbeta library. Via MiXCR, TCRdb re-called the PCR reads, giving one row per CDR3 protein. The sample yields about 500,000 distinct CDR3 sequences, roughly 33% seen once. The sample was PBMCs from the stem cell graft donor, taken from the stem cell graft. Receptors were obtained from a human donor who donated a stem cell graft to a child with aplastic anemia.

This clonotype was recorded at least ten times. This chain connects TRBV6-4 to TRBJ2-1, with TRBD2 matching 12 bases. CDR3 length equals 14 residues. Germline trimming cut 3 bases from V and 6 bases from J; bases unmatched to any gene: 0. CDR1 is MRHNA and CDR2 is SNTAGT in the germline V gene. The DNA of the CDR3 is TGTGCCAGCAGTGAACTAGCGGGAGGCAATGAGCAGTTCTTC. Its translation: CASSELAGGNEQFF.

This clonotype turned up a few times. The J gene is TRBJ2-1, the V gene TRBV20-1, with 11 positions matching TRBD2. Per the germline V gene, CDR1 is DFQATT and CDR2 is SNEGSKA (reference sequence). The CDR3 extends over 16 amino acids. The J segment lost 9 bases and the V segment lost 1 base, leaving 11 bases of the junction unmatched. CDR3 nucleotides: TGCAGTGCTAGAGCCTGGACAGCCGGGACTAGCGGTGAGCAGTTCTTC. It is translated as CSARAWTAGTSGEQFF.

The V gene is TRBV9, the J gene TRBJ2-1; D is perhaps TRBD1 or TRBD2 (5 bases each). Germline CDR1 reads SGDLS; CDR2 reads YYNGEE. CDR3 size: 14 residues. Trimming shortened V by 1 base and J by 10 bases, and 15 bases separated the two germline ends. This chain's CDR3 is CASSVTGTDREQFF. The DNA of the CDR3 is TGTGCCAGCAGCGTAACCGGGACGGATCGGGAGCAGTTCTTC. Full variable domain (missing parts from reference TRBV9 and TRBJ2-1): DSGVTQTPKHLITATGQRVTLRCSPRSGDLSVYWYQQSLDQGLQFLIQYYNGEERAKGNILERFSAQQFPDLHSELNLSSLELGDSALYFCASSVTGTDREQFFGPGTRLTVL.